The 20 T cell receptor beta chains given below trace back to one sample, sequenced in a study of PD-1 blockade in classical Hodgkin lymphoma. Time point in this sample: cycle 4 day 1 (C4D1), after 5 to 7 weeks of nivolumab. Each patient's relapse followed autologous stem cell transplantation, and brentuximab vedotin exposure varied. The table came from immunoSEQ multiplex PCR; TCRdb's copy has only in-frame clones and leaves some out. This sample has around 65,000 clones; 87% occur once, and the top ten carry roughly 8.8%. This specimen was peripheral blood mononuclear cells (PBMCs), taken before the fourth cycle of nivolumab. The receptor set was obtained from a human donor with classical Hodgkin lymphoma.

The chain has TRBV6-1 and TRBJ1-4, with 8 bases that match TRBD1. V lost 3 bases, J lost 5 bases, and 5 bases stayed unmatched. The CDR3 loop spans 15 amino acids. CDR1 and CDR2 (germline): MNHNS, SASEGT. The CDR3, as DNA: TGTGCCAGCAGTGACGGACAGGGAGGGAATGAAAAACTGTTTTTT. Protein sequence: CASSDGQGGNEKLFF.

This clone was picked up one time. The rearrangement joins TRBV6-6 to TRBJ2-3; perhaps TRBD1 as D (5 bases). The V end was cut by 6 bases, the J end by 2 bases, with 18 bases between. CDR1 MNHNY and CDR2 SVGAGI come from the germline V gene (reference sequence). The CDR3 spans 16 residues. In DNA, the CDR3 is TGTGCCAGCAGACCCACACCAGGGTTAGCCACAGATACGCAGTATTTT. Translating gives CASRPTPGLATDTQYF.

This chain connects TRBV25-1 to TRBJ1-5, with 9 bases matching TRBD1. The ends lost 2 bases at V and 7 bases at J; junction bases unmatched: 6. The CDR3 is 15 residues long. CDR1 is MGHDK and CDR2 is SYGVNS in the germline V gene. CDR3 sequence reads: CASSEGTGHGQPQHF. For the CDR3, the DNA is TGTGCCAGCAGTGAAGGGACAGGGCACGGGCAGCCCCAGCATTTT.

This sequence joins TRBV5-1 and TRBJ2-7, with TRBD2 matching 15 bases. After removal of 4 bases from V and 10 bases from J, the junction contained 6 bases not matched to a gene. There are 14 residues in the CDR3. Germline loops: CDR1 SGHRS, CDR2 YFSETQ. The CDR3 loop reads CASSPGLAGGRQYF. DNA of the CDR3: TGCGCCAGCAGCCCGGGACTAGCGGGGGGCCGTCAGTACTTC.

The V gene is TRBV7-9, the J gene TRBJ2-5; D is undetermined. Germline lookup yields CDR1 SEHNR and CDR2 FQNEAQ (reference sequence). This CDR3 has 13 residues. V was cut by 2 bases and J by 5 bases, with 9 bases left in between. The CDR3 reads CASSLNPAETQYF. CDR3 bases: TGTGCCAGCAGCTTAAACCCCGCGGAGACCCAGTACTTC.

This clone occurred once. This chain links TRBV5-1 with TRBJ2-7; 9 nucleotides match TRBD1. This CDR3 comprises 16 residues. Per the germline V gene, CDR1 is SGHRS and CDR2 is YFSETQ. V lost 4 bases, J lost 3 bases, and 11 bases stayed unmatched. The CDR3 nucleotides are TGCGCCAGCAGCCCGATCCCGGGACAGGGAGGCTACGAGCAGTACTTC. It is translated as CASSPIPGQGGYEQYF.

V gene TRBV5-1 combines with J gene TRBJ2-1, with TRBD1 matching over 9 bases. V was clipped by 0 bases and J by 6 bases; unmatched bases: 7. This CDR3 is built from 16 residues. The germline gives CDR1 SGHRS, CDR2 YFSETQ. CDR3 nucleotide sequence: TGCGCCAGCAGCTTGGCCACCGGACAGGGGATCAATGAGCAGTTCTTC. Amino acid sequence: CASSLATGQGINEQFF.

V and J are TRBV10-1 and TRBJ2-5; TRBD1 agrees at 10 bases. The CDR3 has 16 residues. V shed 3 bases, J shed 4 bases, and the junction held 8 bases outside the gene matches. Germline V gives CDR1 WNHNN, CDR2 SYGVQD (reference sequence). The CDR3 DNA reads as TGCGCCAGCAGTGATGAGACAGGGGGCAACGGAGAGACCCAGTACTTC. It specifies CASSDETGGNGETQYF.

This rearrangement joins TRBV2 to TRBJ1-4, with a tentative D call TRBD1 (5 bases). Germline V gene data show CDR1 as SNHLY and CDR2 as FYNNEI. The CDR3 runs 15 residues. V was pared by 3 bases and J by 3 bases, with 11 bases between. The CDR3 region has the DNA TGTGCCAGCAGTGATCCGCAGGGAGCTAATGAAAAACTGTTTTTT. This gives the protein CASSDPQGANEKLFF.

The rearrangement links TRBV5-1 to TRBJ2-7, with 8 bases lining up with TRBD1. This CDR3 has 16 residues. Trimming at V came to 0 bases and at J to 3 bases, leaving 8 bases not matched to a gene. CDR1 SGHRS and CDR2 YFSETQ come from the germline V gene. The CDR3 loop reads CASSLVGGQGDYEQYF. In nucleotides, the CDR3 is TGCGCCAGCAGCTTGGTCGGTGGACAGGGAGACTACGAGCAGTACTTC.

V usage is TRBV7-2 and J usage is TRBJ2-6; D gene unclear. CDR1 is SGHTA and CDR2 is FQGNSA in the germline V gene. This CDR3 is built from 17 residues. The V and J ends lost 5 bases and 6 bases respectively, with 20 bases between them. CDR3 region: CASSARVRQSLANVLTF. The CDR3 DNA follows: TGTGCCAGCAGCGCTCGAGTACGACAAAGTCTGGCCAACGTCCTGACTTTC.

This clone was seen a handful of times. The CDR3 loop reads CASSLTGPAYEQYF. As DNA, the CDR3 is TGCGCCAGCAGCTTGACCGGGCCAGCCTACGAGCAGTACTTC. V is TRBV5-1 and J is TRBJ2-7; D is unclear. Per germline, CDR1 SGHRS and CDR2 YFSETQ. This CDR3 contains 14 residues. Between the trimmed V and J ends, which lost 1 base and 2 bases, there was a span of 10 bases.

V is TRBV27 and J is TRBJ1-6, with D maybe TRBD1 (5 bases). V lost 0 bases to trimming and J lost 6 bases, with 9 bases between them. There are 15 residues in the CDR3. Germline CDR1 MNHEY, CDR2 SMNVEV (reference sequence). The CDR3 DNA reads as TGTGCCAGCAGTTTATCGCCTGGGGCTAATTCACCCCTCCACTTT. Protein: CASSLSPGANSPLHF.

The chain links TRBV11-2 to TRBJ2-7, with 9 bases that match TRBD2. The CDR3 contains 15 residues. Germline assignment: CDR1 SGHAT and CDR2 FQNNGV. The V gene end was trimmed by 5 bases and the J gene end by 1 base; junction bases not matched to a gene: 6. The CDR3 DNA sequence: TGTGCCAGCAGCCAGCCGACTAGCGGATCCTACGAGCAGTACTTC. It codes for CASSQPTSGSYEQYF.

The chain carries TRBV10-3 and TRBJ1-5; 9 bases map to TRBD1. V lost 3 bases and J lost 7; bases outside the gene matches: 4. The CDR3 extends over 14 amino acids. CDR1 is ENHRY, CDR2 SYGVKD, per germline. In DNA, the CDR3 is TGTGCCATCAGTGAACAGGGGGCAGGCCAGCCCCAGCATTTT. This translates into CAISEQGAGQPQHF.

This sequence joins TRBV6-5 and TRBJ2-2; no definite D call. Trimming stripped 2 bases from V and 5 bases from J, with 12 bases between. The V gene's germline CDR1 is MNHEY and CDR2 SVGAGI. The CDR3 has 15 amino acids. The CDR3 coding sequence is TGTGCCAGCAGTTACGGGCAGCCGAGGACCGGGGAGCTGTTTTTT. It codes for CASSYGQPRTGELFF.

This rearrangement joins TRBV12-5 to TRBJ2-3; 8 bases match TRBD1. The CDR3 has 16 amino acids. After removal of 6 bases from V and 8 bases from J, the junction contained 16 bases not matched to a gene. Germline CDR1 LGHNT, CDR2 FRNRAP. CDR3 region: CASGCRTGLFLGTQYF. In nucleotides, the CDR3 is TGTGCTAGTGGATGCCGGACAGGGTTGTTTTTAGGTACGCAGTATTTT.

The CDR3 DNA reads TGTGCCAGCAGTCCGGGCCAACCCTACGAGCAGTACTTC. Protein: CASSPGQPYEQYF. The V gene is TRBV6-6, the J gene TRBJ2-5, with no clear D. The J call may be mistaken, given a closer DNA end match to TRBJ2-7. Germline V gives CDR1 MNHNY, CDR2 SVGAGI (reference sequence). The CDR3 runs 13 residues.

This clone was counted once. The chain combines TRBV10-3 with TRBJ2-5; 7 positions match TRBD2. Trimming cost V 9 bases and J 1 base; bases outside gene matches: 2. Germline CDR1 ENHRY, CDR2 SYGVKD. This CDR3 spans 12 amino acids. The CDR3 protein is CAIGLGQETQYF. CDR3 coding DNA: TGTGCCATTGGACTAGGCCAAGAGACCCAGTACTTC.

The gene calls are TRBV5-1 and TRBJ2-5; unclear D gene. CDR1 and CDR2 from the germline V gene are SGHRS and YFSETQ. This CDR3 region has 14 residues. The ends were cut back, 4 bases at V and 1 base at J, with 11 bases in the middle. The CDR3, as DNA: TGCGCCAGCAGCCCAACACCTTCCCAAGAGACCCAGTACTTC. Translated, it gives CASSPTPSQETQYF. The whole variable domain, filled in from reference TRBV5-1 and TRBJ2-5, reads KAGVTQTPRYLIKTRGQQVTLSCSPISGHRSVSWYQQTPGQGLQFLFEYFSETQRNKGNFPGRFSGRQFSNSRSEMNVSTLELGDSALYLCASSPTPSQETQYFGPGTRLLVL.